The rows below give T cell receptor beta chains drawn from one sample of a study of beta chain features in type 1 diabetes. Data came from immunoSEQ multiplex PCR; TCRdb stores just in-frame clones and leaves some out. This table has 850,000 to 900,000 clones, 15% to 20% appearing once. What was sequenced was naive CD4+ T cells from blood. The source of these receptors is a woman aged 18-35 years in good health. CDR3s include the opening cysteine and the closing phenylalanine or tryptophan.

V gene	CDR3 protein
TRBV29-1	CSVRGSGANVLTF
TRBV25-1	CASSGWDRGFAGANVLTF
TRBV7-2	CASSQYDTNIQYF
TRBV11-3	CASSKSAVSGRQFF
TRBV28	CASSQSLAGAETQYF
TRBV6-1	CASGTADQPQHF
TRBV15	CATNPGDGGLFNEQFF
TRBV18	CASSPPDRASDGYTF
TRBV6-5	CASVKTSGSYEQYF
TRBV20-1	CSARTSYEQYF
TRBV5-1	CASSLQNNEQFF
TRBV5-1	CASSLALHGINPDTQYF
TRBV2	CASSEGQATGSYEQYF
TRBV7-2	CASSLVQSNTGELFF
TRBV4-3	CASSQRRRGRGSDNEQFF
TRBV28	CASSELGGAGQYNEQFF
TRBV10-3	CAIANEQFF
TRBV2	CASSDRETQYF
TRBV18	CASSPQSTSGRAFYEQYF
TRBV7-8	CASSLGTSGRSTDTQYF
TRBV19	CASSTGAEQYF
TRBV7-9	CASSLGGSSPLYNEQFF
TRBV7-6	CASSLRVSSYNEQFF
TRBV7-2	CASSLETGGNEQFF
TRBV25-1	CASSKAGRTGWTGELFF
TRBV28	CASSLGGSTDTQYF
TRBV28	CASEGGQGARYEQYF
TRBV4-3	CASSQDPFRASGSSYEQYF
TRBV9	CASSARQGGQETQYF
TRBV7-3	CASSPLGLVTDTQYF
TRBV14	CASSPKWGYEQYF